The 10 T cell receptor beta chains reported below all come from one sample, sequenced in a study of beta chain features in type 1 diabetes. General study points: All four CD4+ subsets of Type 1 diabetes patients contained TCRB CDR3s that were moderately but significantly shorter.

No antigen has been identified for these receptors. Every isolated RNA sample was fully reverse transcribed, so sequencing captured expressed TCRB transcripts. This table comes from immunoSEQ multiplex PCR, and its TCRdb copy is limited to in-frame clones, with some not included. The table shows fewer than 450,000 clones, with roughly 13% occurring only once. The sample consisted of naive CD4+ T cells from blood. These TCRs come from a young woman with type 1 diabetes.

The V and J genes are TRBV2 and TRBJ2-2, with TRBD2 as a possible D gene (6 bases). Germline loops: CDR1 SNHLY, CDR2 FYNNEI. Trimming took off 7 bases at V and 2 bases at J, with 14 bases between the two ends. This CDR3 comprises 15 residues. CDR3 loop: CASTPQGLNTGELFF. CDR3 in DNA: TGTGCCAGCACCCCTCAGGGACTCAACACCGGGGAGCTGTTTTTT. Supplemented by reference TRBV2 and TRBJ2-2, the full variable domain reads EPEVTQTPSHQVTQMGQEVILRCVPISNHLYFYWYRQILGQKVEFLVSFYNNEISEKSEIFDDQFSVERPDGSNFTLKIRSTKLEDSAMYFCASTPQGLNTGELFFGEGSRLTVL.

This clone was counted only a few times. This chain links TRBV6-5 with TRBJ2-1; TRBD1 matches at 8 bases. Per the germline V gene, CDR1 is MNHEY and CDR2 is SVGAGI. The CDR3 spans 16 residues. V shed 0 bases and J 4 bases; nucleotides not matched to a gene: 5. CDR3 residues: CASSYSIGQGYNEQFF. The CDR3 DNA follows: TGTGCCAGCAGTTACTCGATTGGACAGGGATACAATGAGCAGTTCTTC.

The chain recombines TRBV28 with TRBJ2-7, with 7 positions matching TRBD1. CDR3 length: 17 residues. Per germline, CDR1 MDHEN and CDR2 SYDVKM. Trimming cost V 1 base and J 3 bases; bases outside gene matches: 12. The CDR3 DNA is TGTGCCAGCAGTTTATCGGTTCGGCAGGGGGAATACTACGAGCAGTACGTC. Translation: CASSLSVRQGEYYEQYV.

The sample holds a few counts of this clone. The gene calls are TRBV4-3 and TRBJ2-1; tentative D call: TRBD1 (6 bases). Germline V gene data show CDR1 as LGHNA and CDR2 as YSLEER. Trimming shortened V by 0 bases and J by 13 bases, and 28 bases separated the two germline ends. The CDR3 loop spans 18 amino acids. Written as DNA, the CDR3 is TGCGCCAGCAGCCAAGAACCCACCGTACAGGGTCATAAAAACGGACAGTTCTTC. Protein product: CASSQEPTVQGHKNGQFF.

The chain combines TRBV5-4 with TRBJ2-1; TRBD2 agrees at 7 bases. The germline CDR1 and CDR2 sequences are SGHNT and YYREEE (reference sequence). This CDR3 spans 16 amino acids. Germline trimming cut 0 bases from V and 0 bases from J; bases unmatched to any gene: 3. The chain's CDR3 is CASSLEASGSYNEQFF. The DNA of the CDR3 is TGTGCCAGCAGCTTGGAGGCTAGCGGCTCCTACAATGAGCAGTTCTTC.

The sample holds a few counts of this clone. The gene calls are TRBV19 and TRBJ1-4; perhaps TRBD1 as D (6 bases). The CDR3 has 13 residues. Germline CDR1 and CDR2: LNHDA and SQIVND (reference sequence). V lost 6 bases, J lost 6 bases, and 11 bases lay in between. CDR3 region: CASSDRRDEKLFF. As DNA, the CDR3 is TGTGCCAGTAGCGACAGGCGGGATGAAAAACTGTTTTTT.

This rearrangement joins TRBV7-2 to TRBJ2-1, with 10 positions matching TRBD2. Losses at the gene ends were 5 bases for V and 7 bases for J; bases not matched to a gene: 5. CDR1 is SGHTA and CDR2 is FQGNSA in the germline V gene. This CDR3 region has 14 residues. CDR3 nucleotides: TGTGCCAGCAGCCCTAGCGGGAGTTGGAATGAGCAGTTCTTC. Translated, it gives CASSPSGSWNEQFF.

This clone was seen a handful of times. V usage is TRBV13 and J usage is TRBJ2-5, with TRBD2 matching 11 bases. The CDR3 has 16 amino acids. Germline V gives CDR1 PRHDT, CDR2 FYEKMQ (reference sequence). V was pared by 5 bases and J by 5 bases, with 10 bases of the junction left unmatched. The CDR3 loop reads CASSRTSGRARETQYF. As DNA, the CDR3 is TGTGCCAGCAGCCGAACTAGCGGGAGAGCCCGGGAGACCCAGTACTTC.

This chain joins TRBV7-2 and TRBJ2-5; 8 positions agree with TRBD2. Looked up from germline, CDR1 is SGHTA and CDR2 is FQGNSA. V lost 8 bases and J lost 4; bases outside the gene matches: 12. This CDR3 contains 15 residues. The CDR3 DNA reads as TGTGCCAGCGGCCCCCCGTGGACTAGCTCAGAGACCCAGTACTTC. This codes for CASGPPWTSSETQYF.

Only a few counts were recorded for this clone. This chain links TRBV2 with TRBJ1-1; D call uncertain. V was pared by 0 bases and J by 3 bases, with 8 bases between. CDR3 length equals 14 residues. The germline V gene encodes CDR1 SNHLY and CDR2 FYNNEI. The CDR3 sequence: CASSEALRDTEAFF. The CDR3 DNA reads as TGTGCCAGCAGTGAAGCTCTGAGGGACACTGAAGCTTTCTTT.